The 30 T cell receptor beta chains reported below all come from one sample, sequenced in a study of blood T cell repertoires in COVID-19 (dated by TCRdb to about 2020). The receptor library was made with the immunoSEQ multiplex PCR assay. TCRdb provides this immuneACCESS table in a form limited to in-frame rearrangements. Some clones are lacking; in checked studies, under half of them reflect an unresolved V gene, and why the rest are absent is not known. The sample table holds 230,000 or so clones, of which approximately 83% were seen once. The top ten clonotypes cover under 5% of the sample. The sample was peripheral blood. These receptors were collected from a man in his fifties with active or convalescent COVID-19.

CDR3 region: CASSLALSGEQFF. The CDR3 coding sequence is TGTGCCAGCAGCTTGGCGCTTAGTGGTGAGCAGTTCTTC. V is TRBV5-4 and J is TRBJ2-1; D gene ambiguous. The germline V gene has CDR1 SGHNT and CDR2 YYREEE (reference sequence). Trimming shortened V by 0 bases and J by 9 bases, and 10 bases separated the two germline ends. This CDR3 is 13 amino acids long. Drawing the rest from reference TRBV5-4 and TRBJ2-1, the complete variable domain is ETGVTQSPTHLIKTRGQQVTLRCSSQSGHNTVSWYQQALGQGPQFIFQYYREEENGRGNFPPRFSGLQFPNYSSELNVNALELDDSALYLCASSLALSGEQFFGPGTRLTVL.

The chain has TRBV28 and TRBJ1-4, with TRBD1 as a possible D gene (5 bases). Germline V gene data show CDR1 as MDHEN and CDR2 as SYDVKM. Trimming shortened V by 2 bases and J by 12 bases, and 13 bases separated the two germline ends. The CDR3 covers 13 residues. This chain's CDR3 is CASSLGAPVELFF. For the CDR3, the DNA is TGTGCCAGCAGTTTAGGGGCCCCTGTGGAACTGTTTTTT.

This sequence joins TRBV10-3 and TRBJ2-7; a possible D gene is TRBD2 (8 bases). V was pared by 5 bases and J by 5 bases, with 25 bases between. The V gene's germline CDR1 is ENHRY and CDR2 SYGVKD. The CDR3 length is 17 residues. CDR3 DNA: TGTGCCATCAGTAGGGGGCGGACAGCGGGGGCGGTAAACGAGCAGTACTTC. It encodes CAISRGRTAGAVNEQYF.

The rearrangement joins TRBV7-2 to TRBJ1-1; 7 bases align to TRBD1. The V gene's germline CDR1 is SGHTA and CDR2 FQGNSA. This CDR3 comprises 14 residues. J gave up 5 bases and V 5 bases, and 8 bases lay outside the gene matches. For the CDR3, the DNA is TGTGCCAGCAGCCAAAACAGGGGCGGAACTGAAGCTTTCTTT. This translates into CASSQNRGGTEAFF.

The chain joins TRBV5-1 to TRBJ2-7; TRBD1 matches 7 bases. V shed 1 base, J shed 2 bases, and the junction held 9 bases outside the gene matches. The length of the CDR3 is 16 residues. Germline-derived CDR1 and CDR2 are SGHRS and YFSETQ. CDR3 in DNA: TGCGCCAGCAGCTTGAGCAGCAGGGGGAATACCTACGAGCAGTACTTC. It yields the protein CASSLSSRGNTYEQYF. The entire variable domain, with the rest obtained from reference TRBV5-1 and TRBJ2-7, is as follows: KAGVTQTPRYLIKTRGQQVTLSCSPISGHRSVSWYQQTPGQGLQFLFEYFSETQRNKGNFPGRFSGRQFSNSRSEMNVSTLELGDSALYLCASSLSSRGNTYEQYFGPGTRLTVT.

The V gene is TRBV2, the J gene TRBJ1-3; D is perhaps TRBD1 (6 bases). Germline V gene lookup returns CDR1 SNHLY and CDR2 FYNNEI. The CDR3 sequence is 18 residues long. Trimming removed 11 bases from V and 2 bases from J, with 28 bases in between. The CDR3 DNA is TGTGCCCTCATTTACTCAGGGGAACGGAACAGGGCTGGAAACACCATATATTTT. It translates to CALIYSGERNRAGNTIYF.

The J gene is TRBJ2-5, the V gene TRBV6-5, with 7 nucleotides matching TRBD2. The V segment lost 4 bases and the J segment 1 base; nucleotides outside the gene matches: 9. The length of the CDR3 is 16 residues. Per germline, CDR1 MNHEY and CDR2 SVGAGI. Here the CDR3 reads CASSSPGGGPQETQYF. The CDR3 DNA is TGTGCCAGCAGTTCCCCTGGCGGGGGACCCCAAGAGACCCAGTACTTC.

The CDR3 reads CASSKGQGAYQPQHF. DNA of the CDR3: TGTGCCAGCAGCAAGGGACAGGGGGCATATCAGCCCCAGCATTTT. This chain uses TRBV7-9 with TRBJ1-5, with 12 positions matching TRBD1. J gave up 5 bases and V 5 bases, and 4 bases lay outside the gene matches. This CDR3 is built from 15 residues. The germline V gene encodes CDR1 SEHNR and CDR2 FQNEAQ (reference sequence).

Only one count was recorded for this clone. The chain has TRBV6-5 and TRBJ1-1; possibly TRBD1 for D (5 bases). V was trimmed by 10 bases and J by 1 base, leaving 16 bases between them. This CDR3 comprises 14 residues. The germline V gene has CDR1 MNHEY and CDR2 SVGAGI. CDR3 sequence reads: CATKPGGPNTEAFF. CDR3 DNA: TGTGCCACAAAGCCCGGGGGTCCGAACACTGAAGCTTTCTTT.

J is TRBJ2-1 and V is TRBV18; D possibly corresponds to TRBD2 (9 bases). The CDR3 loop spans 18 amino acids. The germline V gene encodes CDR1 KGHSH and CDR2 LQKENI. The germline V and J ends were trimmed by 4 bases and 8 bases, with 27 bases remaining between them. The CDR3 nucleotides are TGTGCCAGCTCACGCCCAGACAGGGGACTAGCTCGAGGCGATGAGCAGTTCTTC. Translation: CASSRPDRGLARGDEQFF.

The rearrangement joins TRBV27 to TRBJ2-2; D perhaps matches TRBD2 (5 bases). The CDR3 consists of 14 residues. The germline V and J ends were trimmed by 5 bases and 2 bases, with 9 bases remaining between them. Germline V gene sequence: CDR1 MNHEY, CDR2 SMNVEV (reference sequence). The CDR3 nucleotides are TGTGCCAGCAGTACGGGGTTAAACACCGGGGAGCTGTTTTTT. It yields the protein CASSTGLNTGELFF.

The gene calls are TRBV30 and TRBJ1-5, with 8 bases fitting TRBD1. J gave up 4 bases and V 1 base, and 15 bases lay outside the gene matches. The CDR3 has 18 residues. Germline V gene data show CDR1 as GTSNPN and CDR2 as SVGIG (reference sequence). The CDR3 is CAWSATDRGQIGNQPQHF. CDR3 coding DNA: TGTGCCTGGAGTGCAACCGACAGGGGCCAAATAGGAAATCAGCCCCAGCATTTT.

V and J are TRBV5-5 and TRBJ2-7, with unresolved D. Germline CDR1 SGHKS, CDR2 YYEKEE (reference sequence). The length of the CDR3 is 14 residues. V lost 5 bases and J lost 7, with 19 bases in between. The DNA for the CDR3 is TGTGCCAGCAGTTTTGGGCCGGATGGGCGAGAGCAGTACTTC. Amino acid sequence: CASSFGPDGREQYF.

The chain employs TRBV5-5 and TRBJ1-1; no firm D call. This CDR3 has 13 amino acids. Trimming removed 2 bases at V and 5 bases at J, with 10 bases between. Germline V gives CDR1 SGHKS, CDR2 YYEKEE (reference sequence). CDR3 DNA sequence: TGTGCCAGCAGCTTCGGAAGCGGAACTGAAGCTTTCTTT. Translated: CASSFGSGTEAFF. Supplemented by reference TRBV5-5 and TRBJ1-1, the full variable domain reads DAGVTQSPTHLIKTRGQQVTLRCSPISGHKSVSWYQQVLGQGPQFIFQYYEKEERGRGNFPDRFSARQFPNYSSELNVNALLLGDSALYLCASSFGSGTEAFFGQGTRLTVV.

Worth noting for this clone: In the same sample, other DNA sequences code for this CDR3. The rearrangement uses TRBV7-3 and TRBJ2-3; 13 positions match TRBD2. The V gene's germline CDR1 is SGHTA and CDR2 FQGTGA. The trim removed 2 bases at V and 1 base at J, leaving 0 bases unmatched. The CDR3 consists of 16 residues. The CDR3 DNA reads TGTGCCAGCAGCTTAGGACTAGCGGGGGGCACAGATACGCAGTATTTT. Protein sequence: CASSLGLAGGTDTQYF.

The chain carries TRBV6-6 and TRBJ2-3, with TRBD1 identical over 9 bases. There are 15 residues in the CDR3. Germline V gene sequence: CDR1 MNHNY, CDR2 SVGAGI (reference sequence). With 6 bases clipped from V and 3 bases from J, the junction kept 7 bases outside the gene matches. The CDR3 nucleotides are TGTGCCAGCAGCCCCGGGACAGGGAGTACAGATACGCAGTATTTT. Amino acid sequence: CASSPGTGSTDTQYF.

V gene TRBV12-3 or TRBV12-4 combines with J gene TRBJ1-2; TRBD1 matches at 8 bases. The CDR3 has 13 amino acids. Trimming took 7 bases from V and 4 from J; bases not matched to a gene: 5. CDR3 bases: TGTGCCAGCACCCCAGGGGGCATCTATGGCTACACCTTC. It codes for CASTPGGIYGYTF.

This chain joins TRBV28 and TRBJ2-2; TRBD1 matches 10 bases. The CDR3 covers 15 residues. With 4 bases clipped from V and 5 bases from J, the junction kept 4 bases outside the gene matches. The germline V gene has CDR1 MDHEN and CDR2 SYDVKM. CDR3 protein: CASSSRTGGTGELFF. The DNA for the CDR3 is TGTGCCAGCAGTTCCCGGACAGGGGGGACCGGGGAGCTGTTTTTT. The entire variable domain, with the rest obtained from reference TRBV28 and TRBJ2-2, is as follows: DVKVTQSSRYLVKRTGEKVFLECVQDMDHENMFWYRQDPGLGLRLIYFSYDVKMKEKGDIPEGYSVSREKKERFSLILESASTNQTSMYLCASSSRTGGTGELFFGEGSRLTVL.

The rearrangement uses TRBV15 and TRBJ1-2; D might be TRBD1 (5 bases). Trimming pared 0 bases from V and 7 bases from J, leaving 9 bases between. Germline values: CDR1 LNHNV, CDR2 YYDKDF (reference sequence). The CDR3 has 13 amino acids. The CDR3 region is CATSRDREAGYTF. The CDR3 coding sequence is TGTGCCACCAGCAGAGACAGGGAGGCTGGCTACACCTTC.

The genes are TRBV6-5 and TRBJ1-2, with 8 bases matching TRBD1. The CDR3 extends over 13 amino acids. Germline V lookup: CDR1 MNHEY, CDR2 SVGAGI. Trimming took 7 bases from V and 1 from J; bases not matched to a gene: 2. As DNA, the CDR3 is TGTGCCAGCACGACAGGGGTTAACTATGGCTACACCTTC. Translating gives CASTTGVNYGYTF.

The J gene is TRBJ2-3, the V gene TRBV7-3, with 11 bases that match TRBD1. J lost 8 bases, V lost 5 bases, and 12 bases had no gene match. This CDR3 region has 16 residues. The germline V gene has CDR1 SGHTA and CDR2 FQGTGA. CDR3 DNA sequence: TGTGCCAGCAGCCCTGGGACAGGGGGTGACGGTGGTACGCAGTATTTT. Residues: CASSPGTGGDGGTQYF.

This clone was recorded only once. The genes are TRBV11-2 and TRBJ2-3; TRBD2 agrees at 9 bases. CDR1 is SGHAT, CDR2 FQNNGV, per germline. The CDR3 has 16 amino acids. The ends lost 4 bases at V and 2 bases at J; junction bases unmatched: 7. This CDR3 reads CASSSGLAIYTDTQYF. CDR3 nucleotide sequence: TGTGCCAGCAGCTCCGGACTAGCGATATACACAGATACGCAGTATTTT.

There are a few counts of this clone. The J gene is TRBJ2-7, the V gene TRBV19, with 9 nucleotides matching TRBD1. Germline CDR1 and CDR2: LNHDA and SQIVND (reference sequence). The length of the CDR3 is 16 residues. Trimming took 4 bases from V and 1 from J; bases not matched to a gene: 8. The CDR3 nucleotides read TGTGCCAGTAGTAACAGCGCCGGGACAGGGTCCTACGAGCAGTACTTC. It specifies CASSNSAGTGSYEQYF.

This chain connects TRBV4-2 to TRBJ2-6, with D possibly being TRBD1 (5 bases). Germline V CDR1 and CDR2: LGHNA, YNFKEQ. CDR3 length: 16 residues. The germline V and J ends were trimmed by 5 bases and 2 bases, with 13 bases remaining between them. In DNA form, the CDR3 reads TGTGCCAGCAGCTGGACACCCACTACTGGGGCCAACGTCCTGACTTTC. Translated: CASSWTPTTGANVLTF.

The chain has TRBV5-1 and TRBJ1-3; perhaps TRBD1 as D (5 bases). The germline V gene encodes CDR1 SGHRS and CDR2 YFSETQ. Trimming took off 0 bases at V and 0 bases at J, with 10 bases between the two ends. The CDR3 contains 16 residues. The DNA of the CDR3 is TGCGCCAGCAGCTTGGGGGCAGGGATCTCTGGAAACACCATATATTTT. It is translated as CASSLGAGISGNTIYF.

This chain uses TRBV7-2 with TRBJ1-5; D is undetermined. Germline V lookup: CDR1 SGHTA, CDR2 FQGNSA. The CDR3 has 14 residues. Deletions cut 5 bases from V and 8 bases from J, with 16 bases between. Here the CDR3 reads CASSHLGLEKPQHF. CDR3 DNA: TGTGCCAGCAGCCACCTTGGACTCGAAAAGCCCCAGCATTTT.

This clone was recorded a few times. The chain couples TRBV7-2 to TRBJ1-5; perhaps TRBD1 as D (6 bases). CDR3 length: 15 amino acids. Deletions cut 4 bases from V and 1 base from J, with 11 bases between. The germline V gene has CDR1 SGHTA and CDR2 FQGNSA. CDR3 residues: CASSSGGASNQPQHF. In DNA form, the CDR3 reads TGTGCCAGCAGCTCCGGGGGGGCAAGCAATCAGCCCCAGCATTTT.

This CDR3 reads CASSLGANYGYTF. CDR3 DNA: TGTGCCAGCAGCCTCGGAGCTAACTATGGCTACACCTTC. The genes are TRBV7-8 and TRBJ1-2; no definite D call. CDR1 is SGHVS, CDR2 FQNEAQ, per germline. The CDR3 is 13 amino acids. The V and J ends lost 5 bases and 0 bases respectively, with 7 bases between them.

The CDR3 protein is CASSLDGGRYNEQFF. The CDR3 DNA reads TGTGCCAGCAGCCTGGACGGGGGGCGTTACAATGAGCAGTTCTTC. The V call is TRBV5-6, the J call TRBJ2-1; possible D gene TRBD2, 7 bases. CDR1 is SGHDT, CDR2 YYEEEE, per germline. The V and J ends lost 4 bases and 4 bases respectively, with 15 bases between them. This CDR3 contains 15 residues.

The CDR3 region has the DNA TGTGCCAGTAGCCCACAGGGGATCAATGAAAAACTGTTTTTT. Encoded protein: CASSPQGINEKLFF. The chain is built from TRBV19 and TRBJ1-4, with 7 nucleotides matching TRBD1. Germline V gene sequence: CDR1 LNHDA, CDR2 SQIVND (reference sequence). The CDR3 is 14 amino acids. With 6 bases clipped from V and 5 bases from J, the junction kept 6 bases outside the gene matches.